This T cell receptor (beta chain) comes out of a study of shared clonotypes between healthy human individuals. Study-wide points: In general, naive subsets displayed greater estimated richness than memory subsets did. Non-shared clonotypes displayed generation probabilities falling below those of clonotypes present in all four donors.

A note on this clone: Its antigen is not known.

Donors had no recently reported acute infections or vaccinations and were HIV-negative. Clones were sequenced by immunoSEQ multiplex PCR, and TCRdb holds only the in-frame ones, with some missing. The repertoire consists of under 1,100,000 clones, with 70% to 80% occurring once and the leading ten covering under 0.8%. From germline, CDR1 is MNHNY and CDR2 SVGAGI (reference sequence). This CDR3 region has 12 residues. Trimming removed 5 bases at V and 5 bases at J, with 7 bases between. The genes are TRBV6-6 and TRBJ1-5; D uncertain. Sequenced: memory CD4+ T cells from PBMCs. Subset here: CD45RA-negative fraction. The TCR comes from a young man in good health. Some clones in this sample may be carry-over from other donors' samples. The CDR3 reads CASSLQYQPQHF. The CDR3 coding sequence is TGTGCCAGCAGTCTACAGTATCAGCCCCAGCATTTT.